Below, one T cell receptor beta chain is given with its context. Its specificity is unknown. These data are taken from a study of siplizumab effects on memory and regulatory T cells. Study conclusions and caveats: Memory cells seemed less diverse than naive T cells, which also seemed major contributors to the alloresponse.

TCRdb's copy holds only in-frame clones and misses some; the assay was immunoSEQ multiplex PCR. The repertoire holds 50,000 or so clones, with about 97% as singletons. The origin of this receptor is a human donor in good health. The material sequenced was naive CD4+ T cells sorted from blood.

The CDR3 region has the DNA TGTGCCAGCAGCTTGACGGGACCTAATGAAAAACTGTTTTTT. Its protein is CASSLTGPNEKLFF. This chain uses TRBV5-8 with TRBJ1-4, with a weak D call TRBD1 (5 bases). Per the germline V gene, CDR1 is SGHTS and CDR2 is YDEGEE. With 1 base removed from V and 3 bases from J, the gap between germline ends came to 7 bases. The CDR3 extends over 14 amino acids.